The rows below give T cell receptor beta chains drawn from one sample of a study of PD-1 blockade in classical Hodgkin lymphoma. Method: immunoSEQ multiplex PCR; TCRdb's copy keeps in-frame clones and lacks some. The sample lists roughly 46,000 clones, about 80% occurring once. The specimen was peripheral blood mononuclear cells (PBMCs), collected before the fourth cycle of nivolumab. These TCRs come from a human donor with classical Hodgkin lymphoma. The CDR3 runs from the conserved cysteine through the conserved F or W. D genes are given only for firm matches. Clone size is stated in some rows and not others, as once, few, many or a class when expanded.

size	D	J	V	DNA	CDR3
.	TRBD1	TRBJ1-1	TRBV6-1	TGTGCCAGCAGTGGGACAGGGGGAGCGGTGGGGAACACTGAAGCTTTCTTT	CASSGTGGAVGNTEAFF
.	TRBD1	TRBJ1-1	TRBV5-6	TGTGCCAGCAGCCCCTGGACAGGGGAAGCTTTCTTT	CASSPWTGEAFF
.	TRBD2	TRBJ2-3	TRBV6-5	TGTGCCAGCAGTTACCGTCGGGGAGGGGCAGATACGCAGTATTTT	CASSYRRGGADTQYF
once	.	TRBJ1-2	TRBV7-9	TGTGCCAGCAGCAACCTAGACAGAGCTAACTATGGCTACACCTTC	CASSNLDRANYGYTF
few	.	TRBJ2-7	TRBV7-9	TGTGCCAGCAGCGCACAGGACTGGTACTCCTACGAGCAGTACTTC	CASSAQDWYSYEQYF
.	.	TRBJ1-3	TRBV6-5	TGTGCCAGCAGTTACGACAGTACCAGCTCTGGAAACACCATATATTTT	CASSYDSTSSGNTIYF
.	TRBD1	TRBJ2-7	TRBV5-1	TGCGCCAGCAGCCCACCGGGACAGGGGGCGAATGAGCAGTACTTC	CASSPPGQGANEQYF
.	.	TRBJ2-1	TRBV27	TGTGCCAGCAGTTTGAGAGAGTTCGGGTACAATGAGCAGTTCTTC	CASSLREFGYNEQFF
.	TRBD1	TRBJ1-2	TRBV27	TGTGCCAGCAGTTTAGTACAGGGGTTTGGCTACACCTTC	CASSLVQGFGYTF
.	.	TRBJ1-2	TRBV5-1	TGCGCCAGCAGGGACACCTCTTTTTATGGCTACACCTTC	CASRDTSFYGYTF
once	.	TRBJ2-1	TRBV27	TGTGCCAGCAGTTTATCCGACGGGACAAGGCAGTTCTTC	CASSLSDGTRQFF
.	.	TRBJ2-7	TRBV9	TGTGCCAGCAGCGTAGGGGCGGAAACCTACGAGCAGTACTTC	CASSVGAETYEQYF
.	.	TRBJ2-6	TRBV9	TGTGCCAGCAGCACCCGGGACGGATCAAACTCTGGGGCCAACGTCCTGACTTTC	CASSTRDGSNSGANVLTF
.	.	TRBJ1-5	TRBV28	TGTGCCAGCAACCCCCTGGGGGGGGCAGGTAATCAGCCCCAGCATTTT	CASNPLGGAGNQPQHF
.	TRBD2	TRBJ2-7	TRBV19	TGTGCCAGTAGTACACCTAGCGGGAGGAGTGACGAGCAGTACTTC	CASSTPSGRSDEQYF
.	TRBD1	TRBJ1-4	TRBV19	TGTGCCAGTAGTATAGGTGGGACAGGGACTAATGAAAAACTGTTTTTT	CASSIGGTGTNEKLFF
.	.	TRBJ2-7	TRBV27	TGTGCCAGCAGTTTATTCACGGGTTCCTACGAGCAGTACTTC	CASSLFTGSYEQYF
.	.	TRBJ1-3	TRBV10-3	TGTGCCATACAGCCCTTGGGACCCTCTGGAAACACCATATATTTT	CAIQPLGPSGNTIYF
few	TRBD1	TRBJ2-1	TRBV10-2	TGCGCCAGCAAGGACAGGTTCAATGAGCAGTTCTTC	CASKDRFNEQFF
.	.	TRBJ2-7	TRBV21-1	TGTGCCAGCAGCGTTGGGAGAGCGGGAGGGCGCGAGCAGTACTTC	CASSVGRAGGREQYF
.	.	TRBJ2-3	TRBV29-1	TGCAGCGTGGCAGGGGGAGGAACGGGACTTACCACAGATACGCAGTATTTT	CSVAGGGTGLTTDTQYF
.	.	TRBJ2-3	TRBV4-1	TGCGCCAGCAGCCCTTATTCGATGTTGGGAGATACGCAGTATTTT	CASSPYSMLGDTQYF
.	.	TRBJ2-6	TRBV19	TGTGCCAGTAGTATAGGGTTGGGCTCTGGGGCCAACGTCCTGACTTTC	CASSIGLGSGANVLTF
.	.	TRBJ1-2	TRBV6-5	TGTGCCAGCAGTTACGCGGGTAGCTATGGCTACACCTTC	CASSYAGSYGYTF
.	.	TRBJ2-3	TRBV28	TGTGCCAGCAGTTTATATTCGACTACCCCTAGCACAGATACGCAGTATTTT	CASSLYSTTPSTDTQYF
.	TRBD1	TRBJ2-1	TRBV29-1	TGCAGCGTTGAGGGACAGGACTCCTACAATGAGCAGTTCTTC	CSVEGQDSYNEQFF
few	TRBD2	TRBJ2-1	TRBV10-2	TGCGCCAGCAAGGGACTAGCGGAGCCAAACTACAATGAGCAGTTCTTC	CASKGLAEPNYNEQFF
.	.	TRBJ2-7	TRBV10-2	TGCGCCAGCAGTGAGAGTCTAGAGTCTTACTCCTACGAGCAGTACTTC	CASSESLESYSYEQYF
once	TRBD2	TRBJ2-1	TRBV11-3	TGTGCCAGCAGCCCTAAAAGCGGGAGGGTAGGGAATGAGCAGTTCTTC	CASSPKSGRVGNEQFF
few	.	TRBJ1-1	TRBV10-2	TGCGCCAGCAGTGAGTCGACGTTTTGGATGGGCACTGAAGCTTTCTTT	CASSESTFWMGTEAFF
.	.	TRBJ2-7	TRBV7-2	TGTGCCAGCAGCCTCGGGACTCTCCTGAACGAGCAGTACTTC	CASSLGTLLNEQYF
.	TRBD1	TRBJ1-2	TRBV5-1	TGCGCCAGCAGCTTGGATGTCAACAGGGGGGTGGTAGGCGGCTACACCTTC	CASSLDVNRGVVGGYTF
.	TRBD1	TRBJ2-1	TRBV7-9	TGTGCCAGCAGAAGTACAGGGGGCAGTGAGCAGTTCTTC	CASRSTGGSEQFF
.	.	TRBJ1-1	TRBV28	TGTGCCAGCAGCTTACATACAGGGACCATGAACACTGAAGCTTTCTTT	CASSLHTGTMNTEAFF
.	.	TRBJ1-2	TRBV7-2	TGTGCCAGCAGCGTGGGATTGTATGGCTACACCTTC	CASSVGLYGYTF
.	TRBD2	TRBJ2-7	TRBV4-1	TGCGCCAGCAGCCAGGGTCGACTAGCGATGATGGTCGAGCAGTACTTC	CASSQGRLAMMVEQYF
.	.	TRBJ2-1	TRBV28	TGTGCCAGCAGTTTAGGAGGAGTGATTTACAATGAGCAGTTCTTC	CASSLGGVIYNEQFF
many	.	TRBJ1-3	TRBV9	TGTGCCAGCAGCGTTGGGCTCTCTGGAAACACCATATATTTT	CASSVGLSGNTIYF
.	.	TRBJ2-6	TRBV23-1	TGCGCCAGCAGTCTAAGGAGGCCTGGGGCCAACGTCCTGACTTTC	CASSLRRPGANVLTF
.	TRBD2	TRBJ2-7	TRBV27	TGTGCCAGCAGTCCGGGACTAGCGGGAGTAGCGCAGTACTTC	CASSPGLAGVAQYF
few	.	TRBJ2-6	TRBV29-1	TGCAGCGTTTTAAGTAGCTCTGGGGCCAACGTCCTGACTTTC	CSVLSSSGANVLTF
once	.	TRBJ1-5	TRBV5-1	TGCGCCAGCAGCTTGGACGCAGGGTCAGGCGCCCAGCATTTT	CASSLDAGSGAQHF
.	.	TRBJ2-7	TRBV28	TGTGCCAGCAGTTTAGGCCGGACGTACGAGCAGTACTTC	CASSLGRTYEQYF
.	.	TRBJ2-1	TRBV7-9	TGTGCCAGCAGCTTAGAGTTCCTCAATGAGCAGTTCTTC	CASSLEFLNEQFF
.	.	TRBJ2-7	TRBV29-1	TGCAGCGTTGGCACGCTAGCATCGGATTCCGAGCAGTACTTC	CSVGTLASDSEQYF
.	TRBD1	TRBJ1-1	TRBV18	TGTGCCAGCTCACCTCCAGGGGGACCGGGTACTGAAGCTTTCTTT	CASSPPGGPGTEAFF
.	TRBD2	TRBJ2-1	TRBV6-5	TGTGCCAGCAGTTACTCCCTAGCGGGGCAATACAATGAGCAGTTCTTC	CASSYSLAGQYNEQFF
.	TRBD2	TRBJ2-2	TRBV7-3	TGTGCCAGCAGCTTCGGACTAGCCGCCGGGGAGCTGTTTTTT	CASSFGLAAGELFF
.	.	TRBJ1-4	TRBV7-9	TGTGCCAGCAGCCCCGGTCGACAGGCAACTAATGAAAAACTGTTTTTT	CASSPGRQATNEKLFF
few	.	TRBJ2-7	TRBV6-5	TGTGCCAGCAGTTACTCGGGACTGGTATACGAGCAGTACTTC	CASSYSGLVYEQYF
.	TRBD2	TRBJ2-1	TRBV5-1	TGCGCCAGCAGCTTGGATGGCGGGAGGGCGGGGAATGAGCAGTTCTTC	CASSLDGGRAGNEQFF
.	.	TRBJ2-2	TRBV5-1	TGCGCCAGCAGCTCCCACAGGGAATTAGCCGGGGAGCTGTTTTTT	CASSSHRELAGELFF
few	TRBD2	TRBJ2-1	TRBV15	TGTGCCACCAGCAGAAGAGTAGCGGGAGTGGGTGAGCAGTTCTTC	CATSRRVAGVGEQFF
few	TRBD2	TRBJ2-7	TRBV19	TGTGCCAGTAGTATCGCCGGGACTAGCGGCCTCTACGAGCAGTACTTC	CASSIAGTSGLYEQYF